The T cell receptor beta chain under discussion was sequenced for a study of blood T cell repertoires in COVID-19. For the study at large: Sources were T cells, B-cell-depleted T cells, or PBMCs; the material itself was cDNA or gDNA.

In the source study's methods: Amplification with reference gene primers provided the estimates of nucleated cell counts. Clones were read by immunoSEQ multiplex PCR, and TCRdb kept only the in-frame ones, dropping some. V and J calls plus clone size are reproduced from that table; the DNA served to infer D and trimming. This table has tens of thousands of clones, about nine tenths appearing once. The CDR3 sequence is 14 residues long. In germline, CDR1 is LGHNA, CDR2 YSLEER. Trimming removed 0 bases from V and 10 bases from J, with 15 bases in between. The chain combines TRBV4-3 with TRBJ1-1; D is possibly TRBD1 (5 bases). The clonotype was recovered from a human donor in a cohort sampled during active COVID-19. The sample taken for sequencing was peripheral blood. The CDR3, as DNA: TGCGCCAGCAGCCAAGACCAATATGGGGGGGGAGCTTTCTTT. Encoded protein: CASSQDQYGGGAFF.